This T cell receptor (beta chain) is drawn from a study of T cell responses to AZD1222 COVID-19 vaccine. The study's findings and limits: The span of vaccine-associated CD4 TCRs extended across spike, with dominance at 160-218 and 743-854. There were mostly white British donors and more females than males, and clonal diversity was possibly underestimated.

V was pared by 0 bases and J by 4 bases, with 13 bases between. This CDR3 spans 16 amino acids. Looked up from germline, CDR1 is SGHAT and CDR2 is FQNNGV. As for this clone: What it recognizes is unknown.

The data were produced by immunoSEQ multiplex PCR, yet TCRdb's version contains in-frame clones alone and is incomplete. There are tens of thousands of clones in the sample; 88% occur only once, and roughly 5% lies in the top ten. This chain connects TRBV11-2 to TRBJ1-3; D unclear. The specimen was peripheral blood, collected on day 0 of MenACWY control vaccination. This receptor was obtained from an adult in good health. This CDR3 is CASSLDWSGSGNTIYF. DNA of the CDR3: TGTGCCAGCAGCTTAGATTGGTCCGGGTCCGGAAACACCATATATTTT.